The clone carrying this TCR beta chain has more than one count but fewer than ten. Its specificity is not known. The source of the sample is a study of OX40 agonist ivuxolimab in advanced cancers. On the study more broadly: Participants could have had prior anti-PD-1, anti-PD-L1 or anti-CTLA-4 therapy, and about 37% had some. Partial responses were observed in three patients, of whom one had hepatocellular carcinoma and two had cutaneous melanoma. The study, taken as a whole, reports: Clonal expansion by week 6 occurred in CD4+ and CD8+ blood T cells (at 0.1 to 3.0 mg/kg).

Here immunoSEQ multiplex PCR was the method, and the copy in TCRdb shows in-frame clones only, minus some. The profile covers around 46,000 clones, with roughly 86% appearing a single time and 13% taken by the ten largest. Blood draws occurred at baseline, cycle 4 day 1, and cycle 7 day 1. This CDR3 has 16 residues. The junction had 5 bases not matched to a gene; V was cut back by 2 bases and J by 2 bases. Per the germline V gene, CDR1 is MNHEY and CDR2 is SVGAGI. This TCR was recovered from an adult with an advanced solid tumor such as melanoma, head and neck, liver or kidney cancer. V usage is TRBV6-5 and J usage is TRBJ2-2, with 7 bases aligning to TRBD1. Sequencing was performed on CD4+ or CD8+ T cells sorted from blood, taken in a trial of the OX40 agonist ivuxolimab. The CDR3 loop reads CASSYPGTENTGELFF. The CDR3 DNA sequence: TGTGCCAGCAGTTACCCCGGGACAGAAAACACCGGGGAGCTGTTTTTT.